These T cell receptor beta chains were read from a single sample in a study of PD-L1 blockade in urothelial cancer. The method was immunoSEQ multiplex PCR; TCRdb's version includes in-frame clones alone and lacks a portion of them. In the table there are around 87,000 clones, roughly 83% of which are singletons. The source was PBMCs, collected around atezolizumab (anti-PD-L1) treatment. These TCRs come from a man between 65 and 80 years old with urothelial cancer. CDR3s include the opening cysteine and the closing phenylalanine or tryptophan. A D gene is named only where the DNA matches it firmly. Part of the rows lack a size; the others show once, few, many or a class for expanded clones.

TRBV19	-	TRBJ2-1	TRBD2	TGTGCCAGTAGTATAGGGGGCGGGAGGGCCTCTTGGTCCTACAATGAGCAGTTCTTC	CASSIGGGRASWSYNEQFF
TRBV5-5	-	TRBJ2-5	-	TGTGCCAGCAGCTTGACCCAGGGTTTGGGAGAGACCCAGTACTTC	CASSLTQGLGETQYF
TRBV7-9	-	TRBJ1-1	-	TGTGCCAGCAGAGACATGAACACTGAAGCTTTCTTT	CASRDMNTEAFF
TRBV13	-	TRBJ2-2	TRBD2	TGTGCCAGCAGCGAAAGACTAGCGGGGGGGAAGGAGCTGTTTTTT	CASSERLAGGKELFF
TRBV5-6	-	TRBJ2-7	-	TGTGCCAGCACCTCCCTGGGAGGTACCTACGAGCAGTACTTC	CASTSLGGTYEQYF
TRBV25-1	-	TRBJ1-1	-	TGTGCCAGCAGTGCACAGGGAAGGGGCACTGAAGCTTTCTTT	CASSAQGRGTEAFF
TRBV25-1	few	TRBJ1-5	TRBD1	TGTGCCAGCAGTAGGGGGCATCCTAATCAGCCCCAGCATTTT	CASSRGHPNQPQHF
TRBV5-6	few	TRBJ2-7	-	TGTGCCAGCAGCTCCCGGGGGGACATAGCCTACGAGCAGTACTTC	CASSSRGDIAYEQYF
TRBV30	-	TRBJ2-2	-	TGTGCCTGGAGTGTTCGACGGGATAAAGGGGAGCTGTTTTTT	CAWSVRRDKGELFF
TRBV7-8	-	TRBJ2-5	-	TGTGCCAGCAGCTTAGTATCCGGAGAGACCCAGTACTTC	CASSLVSGETQYF
TRBV29-1	-	TRBJ2-5	TRBD1	TGCAGCGCCACCTGGGCGACTGGGACAGCCCAAGAGACCCAGTACTTC	CSATWATGTAQETQYF
TRBV7-8	-	TRBJ2-7	-	TGTGCCAGCAGCTTAGATTCGGACACCTCCTACGAGCAGTACTTC	CASSLDSDTSYEQYF
TRBV4-2	-	TRBJ1-2	-	TGTGCCAGCAGTCCCGCGGGGACGCCGGATAACTATGGCTACACCTTC	CASSPAGTPDNYGYTF
TRBV2	once	TRBJ1-5	-	TGTGCCAGCAGACGCGATGGGACAAATCAGCCCCAGCATTTT	CASRRDGTNQPQHF
TRBV29-1	-	TRBJ2-2	-	TGCAGCGTTTTGGCAGGCCCCGGGGAGCTGTTTTTT	CSVLAGPGELFF
TRBV19	-	TRBJ1-4	-	TGTGCCAGTAGTATAGACGGCAGAGGAGCAACTAATGAAAAACTGTTTTTT	CASSIDGRGATNEKLFF
TRBV7-9	-	TRBJ1-2	TRBD1	TGTGCCAGCAGCTCTGGACAGGGCTGGAATGGCTACACCTTC	CASSSGQGWNGYTF
TRBV6-1	-	TRBJ2-3	TRBD1	TGTGCCAGCATTAGGACAGGGATCGGAAATACGCAGTATTTT	CASIRTGIGNTQYF
TRBV7-3	-	TRBJ2-2	TRBD2	TGTGCCAGCAGCCAAACCGGGACTAAAGGCGGGGAGCTGTTTTTT	CASSQTGTKGGELFF
TRBV13	-	TRBJ1-1	-	TGTGCCAGCAGCTCCACTCGTCTCATGAACACTGAAGCTTTCTTT	CASSSTRLMNTEAFF
TRBV19	-	TRBJ1-1	-	TGTGCCAGTAGTCTCCGGGGGGAAGGGACTGAAGCTTTCTTT	CASSLRGEGTEAFF
TRBV30	-	TRBJ1-2	-	TGTGCCTGGATAAGGAGACAGTATGGCTACACCTTC	CAWIRRQYGYTF
TRBV7-9	-	TRBJ1-1	TRBD1	TGTGCCAGCAGCGAACCCGGGACAGAGGGTGGTGAAGCTTTCTTT	CASSEPGTEGGEAFF
TRBV4-1	-	TRBJ2-7	TRBD2	TGCGCCAGCAGCCGCAGGACTAGCGGGGACTCCTACGAGCAGTACTTC	CASSRRTSGDSYEQYF
TRBV10-1	few	TRBJ1-2	-	TGCGCCAGCAGTGAGTCGGGGGACACCTACTATGGCTACACCTTC	CASSESGDTYYGYTF
TRBV5-5	many	TRBJ1-4	-	TGTGCCAGCAGCTCAGGGGAGTTCTCTAATGAAAAACTGTTTTTT	CASSSGEFSNEKLFF
TRBV6-1	once	TRBJ1-2	-	TGTGCCAGCAGTGAAGCGAGAGGGTCGTATGGCTACACCTTC	CASSEARGSYGYTF
TRBV9	-	TRBJ2-7	TRBD1	TGTGCCAGCAGCGCCGGACAGGTTTCCTACGAGCAGTACTTC	CASSAGQVSYEQYF
TRBV10-3	-	TRBJ1-4	TRBD1	TGTGCCATCAGTGAAGGGACAGGGGTCGGAAAACTGTTTTTT	CAISEGTGVGKLFF
TRBV18	-	TRBJ2-5	-	TGTGCCAGCTCACCCTTAGCGACCCGAGGGGAGACCCAGTACTTC	CASSPLATRGETQYF
TRBV19	-	TRBJ1-2	-	TGTGCCAGTATGGCGGACAGCTATGGCTACACCTTC	CASMADSYGYTF
TRBV27	once	TRBJ2-2	-	TGTGCCAGCAGTTTGGGCCAGGCGAACACCGGGGAGCTGTTTTTT	CASSLGQANTGELFF
TRBV18	-	TRBJ2-3	-	TGTGCCAGCTCACCGCCGGGAAAGGGGGGCACAGATACGCAGTATTTT	CASSPPGKGGTDTQYF
TRBV5-1	-	TRBJ2-1	TRBD1	TGCGCCAGCAGCTCTGGACAGGGTCTCTACAATGAGCAGTTCTTC	CASSSGQGLYNEQFF
TRBV29-1	-	TRBJ1-2	TRBD1	TGCAGCGTTGCCGGGACAGGGGGTGGCGGCTACACCTTC	CSVAGTGGGGYTF
TRBV5-1	-	TRBJ2-3	TRBD2	TGCGCCAGCAGCTTCAACGGGAGGGGGGGCGCAGATACGCAGTATTTT	CASSFNGRGGADTQYF
TRBV6-1	-	TRBJ2-2	-	TGTGCCAGCAGTGAAGTGCGGAACACCGGGGAGCTGTTTTTT	CASSEVRNTGELFF
TRBV9	many	TRBJ1-5	-	TGTGCCAGCAGCGTAGATGGGGCCGGGCAGCCCCAGCATTTT	CASSVDGAGQPQHF
TRBV2	-	TRBJ2-7	TRBD2	TGTGCCAGCAGTGAGGGGGGAGGCCTAGCGGGCCCCGCAGGATACGAGCAGTACTTC	CASSEGGGLAGPAGYEQYF
TRBV11-3	-	TRBJ2-5	-	TGTGCCAGCAGCCCCTCGGGTTCCATGGAGACCCAGTACTTC	CASSPSGSMETQYF
TRBV2	-	TRBJ1-3	TRBD1	TGTGCCAGCGACAGGGCCGTGGACACCATATATTTT	CASDRAVDTIYF
TRBV30	few	TRBJ1-5	TRBD1	TGTGCCTGGAGTGAAGGGACAGGGGGCCACCAGCCCCAGCATTTT	CAWSEGTGGHQPQHF
TRBV9	-	TRBJ1-1	TRBD1	TGTGCCGGCAGCGCACAGGGGGCGAACACTGAAGCTTTCTTT	CAGSAQGANTEAFF
TRBV7-2	-	TRBJ2-2	TRBD2	TGTGCCAGCAGCCGCAGGACTAGCGGGAGGGCCGGCACCGGGGAGCTGTTTTTT	CASSRRTSGRAGTGELFF
TRBV5-4	-	TRBJ2-5	-	TGTGCCAGCAGCTTCTATGTATCGCAAGAGACCCAGTACTTC	CASSFYVSQETQYF
TRBV19	-	TRBJ1-1	-	TGTGCCGCCCGTCGGGGGATGAACACTGAAGCTTTCTTT	CAARRGMNTEAFF
TRBV7-9	once	TRBJ2-1	TRBD1	TGTGCCAGCAGCTCACCGCCGGGACAGGAGGGGCAGTTCTTC	CASSSPPGQEGQFF
TRBV19	-	TRBJ1-5	-	TGTGCCAGTAGCGAGGTTGAGGTCGGGGGTCAGCCCCAGCATTTT	CASSEVEVGGQPQHF
TRBV15	-	TRBJ2-4	TRBD1	TGTGCCACCAGCAGAGATAGGCAGGGGGTAGCCAAAAACATTCAGTACTTC	CATSRDRQGVAKNIQYF
TRBV5-1	-	TRBJ2-5	-	TGCGCCAGCAGCTTGTTGGGGGGTCAAGAGACCCAGTACTTC	CASSLLGGQETQYF
TRBV18	-	TRBJ1-1	-	TGTGCCAGCTCACCACAGGGGGGGATTACTGAAGCTTTCTTT	CASSPQGGITEAFF
TRBV19	-	TRBJ1-6	TRBD1	TGTGCCACCAAACGGGACAGACTTTCACCCCTCCACTTT	CATKRDRLSPLHF
TRBV7-9	once	TRBJ2-7	TRBD2	TGTGCCAGCACCGGGACTAGCGGGAGTTGGGAGCAGTACTTC	CASTGTSGSWEQYF
TRBV19	-	TRBJ1-4	TRBD1	TGTGCCAGTAGTATCCTCGGGACAGTTAATGAAAAACTGTTTTTT	CASSILGTVNEKLFF
TRBV10-2	-	TRBJ2-2	TRBD2	TGCGCCAGCAGCCCATTTAACGGGGGGGGAACCGGGGAGCTGTTTTTT	CASSPFNGGGTGELFF
TRBV20-1	-	TRBJ2-5	-	TGCAGTGCTAGACGAGCAGAGACCCAGTACTTC	CSARRAETQYF
TRBV29-1	-	TRBJ2-3	TRBD2	TGCAGCGTAGTGACTAGCGAGAACACAGATACGCAGTATTTT	CSVVTSENTDTQYF
TRBV29-1	-	TRBJ2-1	-	TGCAGCGTGGAGGCCCGGAACCTCGGCAAGTTCTTC	CSVEARNLGKFF
TRBV11-3	-	TRBJ2-1	TRBD2	TGTGCCAGCAGCTTCACCGGGACTAGCGGGGGGGCCAATGAGCAGTTCTTC	CASSFTGTSGGANEQFF